The clone carrying this T cell receptor beta chain was seen more than once but under ten times. What it recognizes is unknown. The sample comes from a study of response to subunit inactivated influenza vaccine. Study results and limitations: It was suggested by the authors that few new T cells are recruited by each seasonal influenza vaccination.

TCRdb reanalysed the RT-PCR reads using MiXCR and keeps one entry per CDR3 protein. The table lists 800,000 or so distinct CDR3 sequences, 20% to 25% of them singletons. Between the trimmed V and J ends, which lost 4 bases and 1 base, there was a span of 7 bases. The length of the CDR3 is 13 residues. The sequenced sample was PBMCs from blood, obtained 5 days after vaccination. The chain links TRBV12-3 or TRBV12-4 to TRBJ1-2; D call uncertain. The source of this sequence is a man aged 50-59 years who received an inactivated influenza vaccine. The CDR3 DNA follows: TGTGCCAGCAGTTCGGGGTTTAACTATGGCTACACCTTC. Amino acids: CASSSGFNYGYTF.